Shown below are 13 T cell receptor beta chains from a single sample sequenced in a study of T cell repertoires in ileal Crohn's disease. Assay used: immunoSEQ multiplex PCR; TCRdb lists only in-frame clones, some missing. The sample yields about 4,000 clones, around 76% seen once. The material sequenced was ileal tissue. All receptors come from an adult with Crohn's disease.

The chain combines TRBV5-8 with TRBJ2-7, with no clear D. This CDR3 region has 17 residues. Germline CDR1 and CDR2: SGHTS and YDEGEE. Trimming cost V 0 bases and J 3 bases, with 19 bases left between them. The CDR3 sequence is CASSLAPGSPFYYEQYF. DNA for the CDR3: TGTGCCAGCAGCTTGGCCCCCGGTTCCCCCTTCTACTACGAGCAGTACTTC. Combining the CDR3 with reference TRBV5-8 and TRBJ2-7 gives the whole variable domain EAGVTQSPTHLIKTRGQQATLRCSPISGHTSVYWYQQALGLGLQFLLWYDEGEERNRGNFPPRFSGRQFPNYSSELNVNALELEDSALYLCASSLAPGSPFYYEQYFGPGTRLTVT.

V is TRBV27 and J is TRBJ1-4; D may be TRBD1 (5 bases). The CDR3 covers 15 residues. V dropped 5 bases and J dropped 5 bases, with 15 bases sitting between them. Per germline, CDR1 MNHEY and CDR2 SMNVEV (reference sequence). The CDR3 sequence is CASSPGDSWNEKLFF. In DNA, the CDR3 is TGTGCCAGCAGTCCCGGTGACAGCTGGAATGAAAAACTGTTTTTT.

The V gene is TRBV6-6, the J gene TRBJ2-1; 10 nucleotides match TRBD1. The CDR3 loop spans 15 amino acids. CDR1 is MNHNY, CDR2 SVGAGI, per germline (reference sequence). V was pared by 4 bases and J by 3 bases, with 3 bases of the junction left unmatched. The CDR3, as DNA: TGTGCCAGCAGTTCCCGGGACAGGGGCTACAATGAGCAGTTCTTC. Translating gives CASSSRDRGYNEQFF.

This rearrangement joins TRBV5-6 to TRBJ1-4; possibly TRBD1 for D (5 bases). V dropped 3 bases and J dropped 7 bases, with 16 bases sitting between them. Germline V lookup: CDR1 SGHDT, CDR2 YYEEEE. The CDR3 length is 15 residues. CDR3 sequence (DNA): TGTGCCAGCAGCTCCGGCCGGGGGGTGGGTGAAAAACTGTTTTTT. Translation: CASSSGRGVGEKLFF.

The rearrangement joins TRBV4-1 to TRBJ2-7; D is possibly TRBD2 (6 bases). Trimming cost V 3 bases and J 3 bases, with 15 bases left between them. The CDR3 loop spans 15 amino acids. CDR1 is MGHRA and CDR2 is YSYEKL in the germline V gene. The DNA of the CDR3 is TGCGCCAGCAGCCACCTTGCCGGGAGTAACTACGAGCAGTACTTC. This encodes CASSHLAGSNYEQYF.

The rearrangement links TRBV5-4 to TRBJ1-4; no definite D call. CDR3 length: 13 amino acids. The V gene's germline CDR1 is SGHNT and CDR2 YYREEE (reference sequence). In nucleotides, the CDR3 is TGTGCTACAAGCGTAGACTCGACTGAAAAACTGTTTTTT. This encodes CATSVDSTEKLFF. Supplemented by reference TRBV5-4 and TRBJ1-4, the full variable domain reads ETGVTQSPTHLIKTRGQQVTLRCSSQSGHNTVSWYQQALGQGPQFIFQYYREEENGRGNFPPRFSGLQFPNYSSELNVNALELDDSALYLCATSVDSTEKLFFGSGTQLSVL.

V gene TRBV15 combines with J gene TRBJ2-7; 7 nucleotides align to TRBD2. Germline V gene sequence: CDR1 LNHNV, CDR2 YYDKDF (reference sequence). V lost 3 bases and J lost 2; bases outside the gene matches: 7. CDR3 length: 15 amino acids. CDR3 amino acids: CATSSGLGGTYEQYF. CDR3 nucleotide sequence: TGTGCCACCAGCAGCGGACTGGGGGGGACCTACGAGCAGTACTTC.

The chain is built from TRBV4-3 and TRBJ2-4; 7 bases match TRBD2. Germline CDR1 is LGHNA and CDR2 is YSLEER. Losses at the gene ends were 0 bases for V and 1 base for J; bases not matched to a gene: 6. The CDR3 is 17 residues long. The CDR3 reads CASSQDSGSGAKNIQYF. CDR3 bases: TGCGCCAGCAGCCAAGATTCTGGTAGCGGGGCCAAAAACATTCAGTACTTC.

The chain joins TRBV5-4 to TRBJ2-1; TRBD2 matches 7 bases. The V gene end was trimmed by 0 bases and the J gene end by 2 bases; junction bases not matched to a gene: 5. The CDR3 covers 16 residues. CDR1 and CDR2 (germline): SGHNT, YYREEE (reference sequence). CDR3 DNA: TGTGCCAGCAGCTTGGTGGGCGGGAGTCCCTACAATGAGCAGTTCTTC. Residues: CASSLVGGSPYNEQFF. Looking up the rest from reference TRBV5-4 and TRBJ2-1 gives the full variable domain: ETGVTQSPTHLIKTRGQQVTLRCSSQSGHNTVSWYQQALGQGPQFIFQYYREEENGRGNFPPRFSGLQFPNYSSELNVNALELDDSALYLCASSLVGGSPYNEQFFGPGTRLTVL.

The chain carries TRBV27 and TRBJ2-7; 11 nucleotides line up with TRBD1. J lost 2 bases, V lost 5 bases, and 11 bases had no gene match. Germline CDR1 MNHEY, CDR2 SMNVEV (reference sequence). This CDR3 is 17 amino acids long. The CDR3 sequence: CASSTLIRDRGTYEQYF. In DNA, the CDR3 is TGTGCCAGCAGTACTCTAATCCGGGACAGGGGGACCTACGAGCAGTACTTC.

The V call is TRBV10-3, the J call TRBJ2-3; a weak D match, TRBD2 (7 bases). The CDR3 runs 16 residues. V lost 6 bases and J lost 1, with 17 bases in between. Germline CDR1 ENHRY, CDR2 SYGVKD. CDR3 sequence reads: CAISDPGGRGTDTQYF. CDR3 coding DNA: TGTGCCATCAGCGACCCGGGGGGCCGTGGCACAGATACGCAGTATTTT.

In its sample, this clone was seen a few times. The gene calls are TRBV9 and TRBJ2-7; D is perhaps TRBD1 (6 bases). This CDR3 is 14 amino acids long. Trimming took off 3 bases at V and 6 bases at J, with 16 bases between the two ends. Germline CDR1 and CDR2: SGDLS and YYNGEE. CDR3 nucleotides: TGTGCCAGCAGCGCCCAGGGGAGTTACGGCGAGCAGTACTTC. Translated: CASSAQGSYGEQYF. Supplemented by reference TRBV9 and TRBJ2-7, the full variable domain reads DSGVTQTPKHLITATGQRVTLRCSPRSGDLSVYWYQQSLDQGLQFLIQYYNGEERAKGNILERFSAQQFPDLHSELNLSSLELGDSALYFCASSAQGSYGEQYFGPGTRLTVT.

The V and J genes are TRBV21-1 and TRBJ1-1; the table's TRBD1 call for D was not verified on the DNA. TRBV21-1 is recorded as a pseudogene. The CDR3 spans 16 residues. The CDR3 region is CASSLRVTGSSTEAFF. The DNA of the CDR3 is TGTGCCAGCAGCCTCAGAGTGACAGGTTCGAGCACTGAAGCTTTCTTT.